The 23 T cell receptor beta chains presented below share a single source sample, sequenced in a study of T cell repertoires in cytomegalovirus infection. Antigen specificity for these receptors is unknown. TCRdb reprocessed the reads with MiXCR, giving one entry per CDR3 protein. The data show 20,000 to 25,000 distinct CDR3 sequences, about 40% seen once. Sequenced material: CD8+ T cells from cultured PBMCs, taken from culture after CMV antigen stimulation. These receptors all come from a human donor in good health (CMV status not recorded). Some clones in this sample may be carry-over from other donors' samples.

The rearrangement joins TRBV5-4 to TRBJ2-7; the D gene is possibly TRBD2 (5 bases). V lost 1 base to trimming and J lost 3 bases, with 8 bases between them. This CDR3 region has 13 residues. Looked up from germline, CDR1 is SGHNT and CDR2 is YYREEE (reference sequence). The CDR3 region is CASSLYGVYEQYF. CDR3 nucleotides: TGTGCCAGCAGCTTGTACGGGGTCTACGAGCAGTACTTC.

Only a few counts were recorded for this clonotype. The J gene is TRBJ2-7, the V gene TRBV6-6, with 8 bases fitting TRBD1. The junction had 16 bases not matched to a gene; V was cut back by 0 bases and J by 3 bases. This CDR3 comprises 19 residues. Per germline, CDR1 MNHNY and CDR2 SVGAGI (reference sequence). As DNA, the CDR3 is TGTGCCAGCAGTTACTCCGTGGGACAGGAAACCCGGTGGGTCTACGAGCAGTACTTC. Protein: CASSYSVGQETRWVYEQYF.

The chain recombines TRBV3-1 with TRBJ2-7, with D perhaps TRBD2 (6 bases). V lost 6 bases, J lost 4 bases, and 19 bases lay in between. Germline CDR1 LGHDT, CDR2 YNNKEL (reference sequence). The CDR3 has 15 amino acids. The CDR3 sequence: CASSKGGRSKYEQYF. The CDR3 nucleotides are TGTGCCAGCAGTAAGGGAGGTAGGTCTAAGTACGAGCAGTACTTC.

The gene calls are TRBV19 and TRBJ1-6, with D possibly TRBD1 on 5 matching bases. CDR1 is LNHDA, CDR2 SQIVND, per germline (reference sequence). This CDR3 region has 13 residues. V was trimmed by 6 bases and J by 13 bases, leaving 16 bases between them. The CDR3 nucleotides read TGTGCCAGTAGAGAAACCTGGGGCGATCCCCTCCACTTT. Amino acid sequence: CASRETWGDPLHF.

The chain has TRBV20-1 and TRBJ2-5, with 10 bases lining up with TRBD1. Trimming removed 4 bases from V and 5 bases from J; junction bases left unmatched: 10. CDR3 length: 15 residues. Germline V CDR1 and CDR2: DFQATT, SNEGSKA (reference sequence). CDR3 coding DNA: TGCAGTGCTACTAGTGGGACAGGGGAAGGGGAGACCCAGTACTTC. Amino acid sequence: CSATSGTGEGETQYF.

CDR3 in DNA: TGCGCCAGCTCGGACAGTTTTGGCTACACCTTC. Amino acids: CASSDSFGYTF. V and J are TRBV5-1 and TRBJ1-2; possible D gene TRBD1, 6 bases. CDR1 is SGHRS, CDR2 YFSETQ, per germline. This CDR3 comprises 11 residues. Trimming took off 7 bases at V and 7 bases at J, with 11 bases between the two ends.

This clonotype has at least ten counts. V gene TRBV9 combines with J gene TRBJ1-5, with a tentative D call TRBD1 (5 bases). Trimming pared 0 bases from V and 5 bases from J, leaving 12 bases between. The germline gives CDR1 SGDLS, CDR2 YYNGEE. CDR3 length: 15 residues. The CDR3 loop is CASSVGGQTDQPQHF. Written as DNA, the CDR3 is TGTGCCAGCAGCGTAGGGGGCCAAACAGATCAGCCCCAGCATTTT.

V is TRBV29-1 and J is TRBJ1-1, with D tentatively TRBD1 (6 bases). CDR3 size: 12 residues. Trimming pared 6 bases from V and 7 bases from J, leaving 15 bases between. The germline CDR1 and CDR2 sequences are SQVTM and ANQGSEA. CDR3 sequence (DNA): TGCAGCGTCGTGGTTGGGGACATTGAAGCTTTCTTT. It specifies CSVVVGDIEAFF.

This chain connects TRBV11-3 to TRBJ2-7, with D tentatively TRBD2 (6 bases). The CDR3 sequence is 12 residues long. The germline V and J ends were trimmed by 0 bases and 7 bases, with 7 bases remaining between them. Germline CDR1 SGHNT, CDR2 YENEEA. The CDR3, as DNA: TGTGCCAGCAGCTTAGAGGGAGGAGAGCAGTACTTC. Translating gives CASSLEGGEQYF.

There are a few counts of this clonotype. The chain has TRBV7-9 and TRBJ2-6; the D is unclear. This CDR3 comprises 14 residues. Germline V gene sequence: CDR1 SEHNR, CDR2 FQNEAQ (reference sequence). V lost 3 bases and J lost 3, with 6 bases in between. The CDR3 bases are TGTGCCAGCAGCTTGGCGGTTGGGGCCAACGTCCTGACTTTC. Amino acid sequence: CASSLAVGANVLTF.

In its sample, this clonotype was seen many times. The chain links TRBV28 to TRBJ1-5; TRBD1 aligns across 7 bases. This CDR3 spans 14 amino acids. Trimming took 2 bases from V and 6 from J; bases not matched to a gene: 4. Germline CDR1 reads MDHEN; CDR2 reads SYDVKM. The CDR3 DNA reads TGTGCCAGCAGTTTAGTACAGGGGATTCAGCCCCAGCATTTT. Amino acid sequence: CASSLVQGIQPQHF. The full variable domain, in which reference TRBV28 and TRBJ1-5 provide the parts outside the CDR3, is DVKVTQSSRYLVKRTGEKVFLECVQDMDHENMFWYRQDPGLGLRLIYFSYDVKMKEKGDIPEGYSVSREKKERFSLILESASTNQTSMYLCASSLVQGIQPQHFGDGTRLSIL.

This clonotype has ten or more counts. The gene calls are TRBV6-4 and TRBJ2-3; D not resolved. The CDR3 has 13 residues. Germline lookup yields CDR1 MRHNA and CDR2 SNTAGT. Trimming left V 3 bases short and J 2 bases short, with 6 bases between. Written as DNA, the CDR3 is TGTGCCAGCAGTGAAAGCGACACAGATACGCAGTATTTT. Translated: CASSESDTDTQYF.

The rearrangement uses TRBV7-6 and TRBJ1-1, with no clear D. CDR1 and CDR2 (germline): SGHVS, FNYEAQ. V lost 5 bases, J lost 1 base, and 8 bases lay in between. This CDR3 comprises 13 residues. Here the CDR3 reads CASSPFGNTEAFF. The CDR3 coding sequence is TGTGCCAGCAGCCCTTTTGGGAACACTGAAGCTTTCTTT.

This clonotype has just a few counts. The V call is TRBV6-5, the J call TRBJ1-1, with 10 bases matching TRBD1. From germline, CDR1 is MNHEY and CDR2 SVGAGI. V shed 2 bases and J 11 bases; nucleotides not matched to a gene: 14. There are 16 residues in the CDR3. Here the CDR3 reads CASSYSRWDRGYGAFF. CDR3 coding DNA: TGTGCCAGCAGTTACAGCAGGTGGGACAGGGGATATGGTGCTTTCTTT.

The J gene is TRBJ2-7, the V gene TRBV20-1; D remains unclear. The CDR3 runs 13 residues. The ends were cut back, 3 bases at V and 7 bases at J, with 16 bases in the middle. Germline CDR1 is DFQATT and CDR2 is SNEGSKA (reference sequence). The CDR3 region is CSASPPSLWEQYF. The CDR3 region has the DNA TGCAGTGCTAGTCCCCCATCGCTATGGGAGCAGTACTTC.

This clonotype was seen only a few times. This chain joins TRBV12-3 or TRBV12-4 and TRBJ1-5; TRBD1 aligns across 9 bases. The CDR3 extends over 16 amino acids. V gave up 6 bases and J gave up 5 bases; unmatched junction bases: 11. CDR3 in DNA: TGTGCCAGCAGCCGTGGGACAGGGAGTTTCCATCAGCCCCAGCATTTT. Translated: CASSRGTGSFHQPQHF.

The J gene is TRBJ2-1, the V gene TRBV19; the D is unclear. V was shortened by 6 bases and J by 6 bases, with 9 bases between the two germline ends. There are 12 residues in the CDR3. Germline CDR1 reads LNHDA; CDR2 reads SQIVND (reference sequence). The CDR3 DNA sequence: TGTGCCAGTAGCCAGCTTGGCAATGAGCAGTTCTTC. As protein: CASSQLGNEQFF.

The CDR3 sequence: CASSPRAGTGSDTQYF. The DNA of the CDR3 is TGTGCCAGCAGCCCTAGAGCCGGGACAGGGTCGGATACGCAGTATTTT. The J gene is TRBJ2-3, the V gene TRBV7-9, with 9 bases identical to TRBD1. The germline V gene encodes CDR1 SEHNR and CDR2 FQNEAQ (reference sequence). The V segment lost 5 bases and the J segment 6 bases; nucleotides outside the gene matches: 12. This CDR3 has 16 amino acids.

This chain joins TRBV4-3 and TRBJ1-2; D is undetermined. This CDR3 spans 15 amino acids. The V gene's germline CDR1 is LGHNA and CDR2 YSLEER. Trimming removed 0 bases from V and 0 bases from J, with 8 bases in between. CDR3 bases: TGCGCCAGCAGCCAAGACCGGAGCTCTAACTATGGCTACACCTTC. This encodes CASSQDRSSNYGYTF.

This clonotype was counted once. This chain uses TRBV4-1 with TRBJ2-7; 10 nucleotides match TRBD2. Germline V gene lookup returns CDR1 MGHRA and CDR2 YSYEKL. The junction had 9 bases not matched to a gene; V was cut back by 1 base and J by 0 bases. This CDR3 has 18 residues. CDR3 nucleotide sequence: TGCGCCAGCAGCCAAGGTTTACCTAGCGGGGGAGCCTCCTACGAGCAGTACTTC. It encodes CASSQGLPSGGASYEQYF.

The chain couples TRBV19 to TRBJ2-7; perhaps TRBD1 as D (5 bases). The CDR3 extends over 17 amino acids. Germline CDR1 is LNHDA and CDR2 is SQIVND (reference sequence). V lost 3 bases and J lost 3, with 21 bases in between. The CDR3 here is CASSIAPSQGYIYEQYF. CDR3 sequence (DNA): TGTGCCAGTAGTATCGCCCCGTCGCAGGGCTATATCTACGAGCAGTACTTC.

The chain links TRBV7-2 to TRBJ1-1; D gene ambiguous. Germline loops: CDR1 SGHTA, CDR2 FQGNSA. There are 12 residues in the CDR3. The V gene lost 5 bases and the J gene lost 4 bases, with 8 bases spanning the gap. The CDR3 DNA reads TGTGCCAGCAGCCTAATTACCACTGAAGCTTTCTTT. Translating it yields CASSLITTEAFF.

This clonotype showed up just a few times. The gene calls are TRBV9 and TRBJ1-2, with 9 nucleotides matching TRBD1. The germline V gene encodes CDR1 SGDLS and CDR2 YYNGEE. The CDR3 consists of 15 residues. Unmatched junction bases numbered 9, after V lost 5 bases and J lost 4 bases. The CDR3 reads CASRRTGEGGYGYTF. CDR3 sequence (DNA): TGTGCCAGCAGAAGGACAGGGGAAGGTGGCTATGGCTACACCTTC.